This entry concerns a single T cell receptor beta chain. What it recognizes is unknown. This specimen belongs to a study of cytomegalovirus exposure and HLA in healthy donors. Whole-study results and caveats: Later findings reportedly placed an Asian-associated ancestry cluster below the roughly 700-donor mean for N-insertions.

The germline V gene has CDR1 MNHNS and CDR2 SASEGT. This CDR3 spans 14 amino acids. Trimming cost V 5 bases and J 7 bases; bases outside gene matches: 4. The PCR employed 60 Vbeta primers together with 13 Jbeta primers. Data came from immunoSEQ multiplex PCR; TCRdb stores just in-frame clones and leaves some out. This sample has more than 85,000 clones; 73% occur once, and the top ten carry approximately 8.4%. Healthy bone marrow donors formed the donor group. Sequenced material: PBMCs. This TCR was recovered from a man aged 35-49 years in good health and CMV-seronegative. V is TRBV6-1 and J is TRBJ2-2; 10 nucleotides align to TRBD1. In DNA form, the CDR3 reads TGTGCCAGCAGTCCCGGGACAGGGGTCGGGGAGCTGTTTTTT. It codes for CASSPGTGVGELFF.